The 32 T cell receptor beta chains below come from one sample, sequenced in a study of CD8 T cells in ankylosing spondylitis. TCRdb reprocessed the 5' RACE reads with MiXCR, giving one entry per CDR3 protein. This sample has hundreds of thousands of distinct CDR3 sequences, with around 24% found just once. The specimen was blood, either unsorted or a sorted T cell fraction (not recorded which). All receptors come from a male donor with ankylosing spondylitis or in good health (not recorded which).

The rearrangement links TRBV24-1 to TRBJ2-5, with D possibly matching TRBD2 (6 bases). Germline lookup yields CDR1 KGHDR and CDR2 SFDVKD. Deletions cut 5 bases from V and 0 bases from J, with 18 bases between. This CDR3 is built from 17 residues. The CDR3 here is CATSGRDRGRYQETQYF. In nucleotides, the CDR3 is TGTGCCACCAGTGGGAGGGACCGAGGGAGGTACCAAGAGACCCAGTACTTC.

The gene calls are TRBV20-1 and TRBJ1-6; D perhaps matches TRBD1 (6 bases). V was pared by 0 bases and J by 4 bases, with 10 bases between. The germline V gene has CDR1 DFQATT and CDR2 SNEGSKA (reference sequence). CDR3 length: 15 residues. In DNA form, the CDR3 reads TGCAGTGCTAGAGACCTACAGGGATATAATTCACCCCTCCACTTT. This translates into CSARDLQGYNSPLHF.

The chain combines TRBV20-1 with TRBJ2-2; 10 nucleotides match TRBD1. The germline CDR1 and CDR2 sequences are DFQATT and SNEGSKA (reference sequence). V dropped 5 bases and J dropped 7; count of bases not matched to a gene: 10. This CDR3 is built from 15 residues. In DNA, the CDR3 is TGCAGTGCTGGTGACAGGGGGCGATCCGACGGGGAGCTGTTTTTT. It is translated as CSAGDRGRSDGELFF.

The chain has TRBV20-1 and TRBJ2-3; D not resolved. Looked up from germline, CDR1 is DFQATT and CDR2 is SNEGSKA (reference sequence). The V and J ends lost 4 bases and 4 bases respectively, with 9 bases between them. The CDR3 is 12 amino acids. In DNA, the CDR3 is TGCAGTGCTACCCGGTTGGCAGATACGCAGTATTTT. This translates into CSATRLADTQYF.

The chain combines TRBV12-3 or TRBV12-4 with TRBJ2-1; no clear D. Trimming removed 8 bases from V and 0 bases from J, with 8 bases in between. The CDR3 is made up of 13 amino acids. The CDR3 nucleotides are TGTGCCAGCTCCCCTCGCTCCTACAATGAGCAGTTCTTC. Translated, it gives CASSPRSYNEQFF.

In its sample, this clonotype was seen many times. The chain couples TRBV15 to TRBJ2-1, with TRBD2 matching 11 bases. This CDR3 region has 15 residues. V was pared by 4 bases and J by 8 bases, with 7 bases of the junction left unmatched. Germline CDR1 LNHNV, CDR2 YYDKDF (reference sequence). The CDR3 spells CATSNRGTSGHEQFF. The DNA of the CDR3 is TGTGCCACCAGCAACCGCGGGACTAGCGGTCATGAGCAGTTCTTC.

V gene TRBV20-1 combines with J gene TRBJ2-3; D perhaps matches TRBD1 (6 bases). The CDR3 is 13 amino acids. Trimming left V 2 bases short and J 4 bases short, with 10 bases between. In germline, CDR1 is DFQATT, CDR2 SNEGSKA (reference sequence). The DNA of the CDR3 is TGCAGTGCTAGATTACAGGGAGCAGATACGCAGTATTTT. As protein: CSARLQGADTQYF.

The rearrangement links TRBV5-1 to TRBJ2-3; tentatively, D is TRBD1 (6 bases). The CDR3 is 15 residues long. CDR1 is SGHRS and CDR2 is YFSETQ in the germline V gene. V gave up 5 bases and J gave up 2 bases, with 15 bases separating them. The CDR3 reads CASSHGTTITDTQYF. CDR3 sequence (DNA): TGCGCCAGCAGTCACGGGACAACCATCACAGATACGCAGTATTTT.

The chain couples TRBV2 to TRBJ2-1, with 7 bases matching TRBD1. CDR3 length: 15 residues. Germline trimming cut 2 bases from V and 6 bases from J; bases unmatched to any gene: 7. The V gene's germline CDR1 is SNHLY and CDR2 FYNNEI. The CDR3 DNA follows: TGTGCCAGCAGTGAAATTACAGGGGCGCGCAATGAGCAGTTCTTC. Translation: CASSEITGARNEQFF.

The chain recombines TRBV29-1 with TRBJ1-1; D perhaps matches TRBD1 (5 bases). Germline CDR1 is SQVTM and CDR2 is ANQGSEA. The CDR3 spans 13 residues. Trimming took off 6 bases at V and 4 bases at J, with 15 bases between the two ends. CDR3 nucleotide sequence: TGCAGCGTCGGGGGACCCGGGGGCACTGAAGCTTTCTTT. It yields the protein CSVGGPGGTEAFF. Filled out from reference TRBV29-1 and TRBJ1-1, the complete variable domain reads SAVISQKPSRDICQRGTSLTIQCQVDSQVTMMFWYRQQPGQSLTLIATANQGSEATYESGFVIDKFPISRPNLTFSTLTVSNMSPEDSSIYLCSVGGPGGTEAFFGQGTRLTVV.

The sample holds a few counts of this clonotype. The gene calls are TRBV12-3 or TRBV12-4 and TRBJ1-6; D perhaps matches TRBD1 (5 bases). V was shortened by 1 base and J by 10 bases, with 8 bases between the two germline ends. The CDR3 consists of 13 residues. CDR3 region: CASSLEGTSPLHF. CDR3 DNA: TGTGCCAGCAGTTTAGAGGGGACCTCACCCCTCCACTTT.

This clonotype was observed a handful of times. V is TRBV20-1 and J is TRBJ2-1, with D maybe TRBD2 (6 bases). Deletions cut 2 bases from V and 5 bases from J, with 13 bases between. CDR1 is DFQATT, CDR2 SNEGSKA, per germline (reference sequence). The CDR3 runs to 14 residues. The CDR3 here is CSARSGLSHNEQFF. The CDR3 nucleotides are TGCAGTGCTAGATCCGGACTATCACACAATGAGCAGTTCTTC.

This clonotype showed up many times. The chain is built from TRBV7-2 and TRBJ2-1; tentatively, D is TRBD1 (6 bases). CDR1 SGHTA and CDR2 FQGNSA come from the germline V gene. The CDR3 has 15 amino acids. The V and J ends lost 3 bases and 0 bases respectively, with 9 bases between them. The CDR3 coding sequence is TGTGCCAGCAGCTTCGGACAGAGCTCCTACAATGAGCAGTTCTTC. It encodes CASSFGQSSYNEQFF. Drawing the rest from reference TRBV7-2 and TRBJ2-1, the complete variable domain is GAGVSQSPSNKVTEKGKDVELRCDPISGHTALYWYRQSLGQGLEFLIYFQGNSAPDKSGLPSDRFSAERTGGSVSTLTIQRTQQEDSAVYLCASSFGQSSYNEQFFGPGTRLTVL.

Ten or more counts support this clonotype. The chain uses TRBV7-3 and TRBJ1-1; 7 bases fit TRBD1. The V gene's germline CDR1 is SGHTA and CDR2 FQGTGA. V was clipped by 5 bases and J by 3 bases; unmatched bases: 9. This CDR3 contains 15 residues. DNA for the CDR3: TGTGCCAGCAGCCCGGGGACAGTGGGTGACACTGAAGCTTTCTTT. Translating it yields CASSPGTVGDTEAFF.

This clonotype showed up many times. V and J are TRBV12-3 or TRBV12-4 and TRBJ2-1; 8 nucleotides align to TRBD2. The CDR3 is made up of 15 amino acids. J lost 3 bases, V lost 6 bases, and 7 bases had no gene match. The CDR3 coding sequence is TGTGCCAGCAGCCCGGGGAGCGGGAGCTACAATGAGCAGTTCTTC. Protein product: CASSPGSGSYNEQFF.

This clonotype was seen many times. This chain joins TRBV29-1 and TRBJ2-1, with D perhaps TRBD2 (5 bases). The CDR3 is 13 amino acids. Germline CDR1 reads SQVTM; CDR2 reads ANQGSEA. V lost 4 bases to trimming and J lost 3 bases, with 10 bases between them. CDR3 amino acids: CSVVTTIYNEQFF. Written as DNA, the CDR3 is TGCAGCGTTGTCACGACTATCTACAATGAGCAGTTCTTC.

The rearrangement links TRBV20-1 to TRBJ2-5, with a weak D call TRBD1 (6 bases). This CDR3 comprises 15 residues. V was shortened by 0 bases and J by 2 bases, with 13 bases between the two germline ends. Germline V gives CDR1 DFQATT, CDR2 SNEGSKA (reference sequence). This chain's CDR3 is CSARDADSMQETQYF. The CDR3 nucleotides read TGCAGTGCTAGAGATGCGGACAGCATGCAAGAGACCCAGTACTTC.

This clonotype was recorded at least ten times. This sequence joins TRBV29-1 and TRBJ2-7, with 8 positions matching TRBD1. V dropped 6 bases and J dropped 8; count of bases not matched to a gene: 12. The CDR3 runs to 13 residues. Per the germline V gene, CDR1 is SQVTM and CDR2 is ANQGSEA. The CDR3 region is CSVGSSTGGKQYF. The CDR3 nucleotides read TGCAGCGTGGGGTCCAGTACAGGGGGGAAGCAGTACTTC.

The chain joins TRBV4-2 to TRBJ2-1; either TRBD1 or TRBD2 may fit D (5 bases each). The germline V and J ends were trimmed by 3 bases and 0 bases, with 12 bases remaining between them. The germline gives CDR1 LGHNA, CDR2 YNFKEQ. This CDR3 has 16 amino acids. In nucleotides, the CDR3 is TGTGCCAGCAGCCAGGGACGGAAGAGCTCCTACAATGAGCAGTTCTTC. Amino acids: CASSQGRKSSYNEQFF.

The V call is TRBV20-1, the J call TRBJ2-7, with D tentatively TRBD1 or TRBD2 (6 bases each). V was shortened by 0 bases and J by 6 bases, with 18 bases between the two germline ends. CDR1 DFQATT and CDR2 SNEGSKA come from the germline V gene (reference sequence). CDR3 length: 15 amino acids. The CDR3 region has the DNA TGCAGTGCTAGAGAGGGGTCGGGGGCTTCATCCGAGCAGTACTTC. Amino acid sequence: CSAREGSGASSEQYF.

The chain employs TRBV20-1 and TRBJ2-1; 11 nucleotides match TRBD2. Germline CDR1 reads DFQATT; CDR2 reads SNEGSKA (reference sequence). The V and J ends lost 5 bases and 1 base, in that order; junction bases with no gene match: 10. The CDR3 contains 17 residues. The CDR3, as DNA: TGCAGTGCTGTCTCTCTAGCGGGAGGAAGGTCCTACAATGAGCAGTTCTTC. Protein sequence: CSAVSLAGGRSYNEQFF.

This clonotype has just a few counts. This sequence joins TRBV20-1 and TRBJ1-1; weak D call: TRBD1 (5 bases). Trimming cost V 0 bases and J 7 bases, with 21 bases left between them. CDR1 and CDR2 from the germline V gene are DFQATT and SNEGSKA (reference sequence). The CDR3 sequence is 16 residues long. CDR3 nucleotide sequence: TGCAGTGCTAGAGACGCTTTTGAAGGGACGAAACATGAAGCTTTCTTT. Its translation: CSARDAFEGTKHEAFF.

J is TRBJ2-3 and V is TRBV20-1; D might be TRBD2 (6 bases). The CDR3 is made up of 15 amino acids. CDR1 is DFQATT and CDR2 is SNEGSKA in the germline V gene (reference sequence). The germline V and J ends were trimmed by 0 bases and 7 bases, with 17 bases remaining between them. The CDR3 region is CSARDRRGAPYTQYF. Here the CDR3 DNA reads TGCAGTGCTAGAGATCGTCGCGGGGCGCCATATACGCAGTATTTT.

This clonotype was detected many times. The V gene is TRBV5-1, the J gene TRBJ2-3; D might be TRBD1 or TRBD2, each matching 5 bases. The germline CDR1 and CDR2 sequences are SGHRS and YFSETQ. Trimming took 0 bases from V and 0 from J, leaving 11 bases between them. The CDR3 runs to 16 residues. The CDR3 region is CASSLVGTSSTDTQYF. In DNA, the CDR3 is TGCGCCAGCAGCTTGGTGGGGACCTCTAGCACAGATACGCAGTATTTT.

This rearrangement joins TRBV20-1 to TRBJ2-1; 15 positions match TRBD2. Germline V gives CDR1 DFQATT, CDR2 SNEGSKA (reference sequence). This CDR3 contains 15 residues. V shed 0 bases, J shed 10 bases, and the junction held 4 bases outside the gene matches. Written as DNA, the CDR3 is TGCAGTGCTAGAGACGGGACTAGCGGGAGGCGAGAGCAGTTCTTC. Its translation: CSARDGTSGRREQFF.

This chain connects TRBV12-3 or TRBV12-4 to TRBJ2-7; 11 bases are shared with TRBD2. This CDR3 comprises 13 residues. J lost 9 bases, V lost 5 bases, and 6 bases had no gene match. The CDR3 spells CASSDGTSGRQYF. The CDR3 nucleotides read TGTGCCAGCAGTGATGGGACTAGCGGAAGGCAGTACTTC.

This clonotype was counted at least ten times. The chain has TRBV24-1 and TRBJ2-1, with D hard to call. Germline values: CDR1 KGHDR, CDR2 SFDVKD. Trimming removed 9 bases at V and 6 bases at J, with 8 bases between. CDR3 size: 11 residues. The CDR3 region has the DNA TGTGCCACCGGTAGCATCAATGAGCAGTTCTTC. It is translated as CATGSINEQFF.

The chain joins TRBV20-1 to TRBJ2-7; 7 positions match TRBD1. The germline CDR1 and CDR2 sequences are DFQATT and SNEGSKA (reference sequence). The ends lost 1 base at V and 3 bases at J; junction bases unmatched: 15. This CDR3 contains 17 residues. CDR3 amino acids: CSARGGQRQGVIYEQYF. The CDR3 nucleotides read TGCAGTGCTAGAGGGGGGCAGAGGCAGGGGGTGATCTACGAGCAGTACTTC.

The sample holds many counts of this clonotype. V is TRBV6-1 and J is TRBJ2-5; either TRBD1 or TRBD2 may supply D (5 bases each). Trimming took 6 bases from V and 5 from J, leaving 13 bases between them. CDR1 and CDR2 from the germline V gene are MNHNS and SASEGT. CDR3 length: 13 amino acids. Here the CDR3 DNA reads TGTGCCAGCAGCCCCTCCGGGACGGAGACCCAGTACTTC. Translation: CASSPSGTETQYF.

Many counts were recorded for this clonotype. V and J are TRBV29-1 and TRBJ1-3; no clear D gene. Per germline, CDR1 SQVTM and CDR2 ANQGSEA. The CDR3 covers 13 residues. V was clipped by 7 bases and J by 0 bases, with 10 bases between them. The CDR3 loop is CSATAGSGNTIYF. As DNA, the CDR3 is TGCAGCGCCACGGCCGGCTCTGGAAACACCATATATTTT.

The CDR3 is CASSFRLQGLNNEQFF. Written as DNA, the CDR3 is TGTGCCAGCAGTTTTAGGTTACAGGGGCTCAACAATGAGCAGTTCTTC. The chain recombines TRBV12-3 or TRBV12-4 with TRBJ2-1; 7 bases fit TRBD1. V lost 3 bases, J lost 5 bases, and 10 bases stayed unmatched. The CDR3 is 16 residues long.

In its sample, this clonotype was seen many times. The rearrangement joins TRBV5-1 to TRBJ1-2, with 8 bases that match TRBD1. The CDR3 sequence is 14 residues long. The junction had 4 bases not matched to a gene; V was cut back by 4 bases and J by 2 bases. Germline CDR1 SGHRS, CDR2 YFSETQ. CDR3 protein: CASSTDRENYGYTF. DNA of the CDR3: TGCGCCAGCAGCACGGACAGGGAAAACTATGGCTACACCTTC.